This note documents a single T cell receptor (beta chain) sequence. Antigen unknown. The entry originates in a study of Ad26.COV2.S vaccination and SARS-CoV-2 variants. Study context: Sample donor was a member of the COV1001 Ad26.COV2.S trial arm. Once or twice, 56 days apart, Ad26.COV2.S was delivered intramuscularly.

Sample treatment: around 19 received Ad26.COV2.S at low or high dose, single or two shots; a few received placebo; per-sample allocation not given. At day 63 after the first vaccine or placebo injection, samples were drawn. The CDR3 is 13 residues long. CDR1 is MNHEY and CDR2 is SVGEGT in the germline V gene. After removal of 4 bases from V and 4 bases from J, the junction contained 3 bases not matched to a gene. Regarding the study as a whole: After vaccination, reports described spike-specific CD8+ and CD4+ T cell responses as showing substantial breadth. Total responses of T cells may have been underestimated by the analyses of TCR breadth and depth.

Repertoires were generated with immunoSEQ multiplex PCR, while TCRdb's copy carries only in-frame clones and drops some. The table records roughly 350,000 clones, more than 75% of them present only once. The sequencing used peripheral blood, collected in a trial of Ad26.COV2.S vaccine versus placebo. J is TRBJ1-2 and V is TRBV6-2 or TRBV6-3; TRBD1 agrees at 7 bases. The sequence was obtained from a person between 18 and 65 years old who received the Ad26.COV2.S COVID-19 vaccine or a placebo. The CDR3 DNA reads as TGTGCCAGCAGTTTGACAGGGACCTATGGCTACACCTTC. Translation: CASSLTGTYGYTF.